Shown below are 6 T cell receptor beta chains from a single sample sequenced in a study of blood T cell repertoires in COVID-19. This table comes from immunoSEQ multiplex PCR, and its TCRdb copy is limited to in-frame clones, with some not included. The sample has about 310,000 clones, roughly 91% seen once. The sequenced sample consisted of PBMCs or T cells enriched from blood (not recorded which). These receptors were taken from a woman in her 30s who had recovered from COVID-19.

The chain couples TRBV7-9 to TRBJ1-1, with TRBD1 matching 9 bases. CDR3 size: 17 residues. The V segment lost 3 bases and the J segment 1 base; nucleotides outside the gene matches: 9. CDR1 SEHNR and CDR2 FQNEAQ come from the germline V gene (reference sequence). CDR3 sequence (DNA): TGTGCCAGCAGCTTCGTGGGACAGGGAATGGCGAACACTGAAGCTTTCTTT. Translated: CASSFVGQGMANTEAFF. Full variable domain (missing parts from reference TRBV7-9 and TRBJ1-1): DTGVSQNPRHKITKRGQNVTFRCDPISEHNRLYWYRQTLGQGPEFLTYFQNEAQLEKSRLLSDRFSAERPKGSFSTLEIQRTEQGDSAMYLCASSFVGQGMANTEAFFGQGTRLTVV.

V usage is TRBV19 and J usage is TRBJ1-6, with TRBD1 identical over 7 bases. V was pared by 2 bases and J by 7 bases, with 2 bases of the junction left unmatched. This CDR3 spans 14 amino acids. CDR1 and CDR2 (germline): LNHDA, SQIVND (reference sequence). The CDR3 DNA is TGTGCCAGTAGTATAACAGGGGCGAATTCACCCCTCCACTTT. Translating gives CASSITGANSPLHF.

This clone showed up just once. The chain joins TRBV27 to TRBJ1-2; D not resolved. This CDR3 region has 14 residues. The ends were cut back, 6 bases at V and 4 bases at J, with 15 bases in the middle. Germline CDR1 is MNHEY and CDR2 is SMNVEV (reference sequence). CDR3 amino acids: CASSSWAAFYGYTF. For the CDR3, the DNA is TGTGCCAGCAGCTCGTGGGCCGCCTTCTATGGCTACACCTTC.

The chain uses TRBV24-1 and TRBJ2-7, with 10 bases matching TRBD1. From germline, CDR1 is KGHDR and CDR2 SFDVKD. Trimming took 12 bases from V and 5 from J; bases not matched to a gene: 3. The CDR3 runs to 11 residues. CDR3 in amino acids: CASGQGDEQYF. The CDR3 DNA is TGTGCCTCAGGACAGGGGGACGAGCAGTACTTC.

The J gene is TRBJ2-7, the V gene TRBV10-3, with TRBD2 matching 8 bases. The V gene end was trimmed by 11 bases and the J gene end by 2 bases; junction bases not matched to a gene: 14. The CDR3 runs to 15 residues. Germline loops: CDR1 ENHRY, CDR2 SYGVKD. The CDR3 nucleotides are TGTGCCTCCGGGAGGGCGGGAGGAACCACCTACGAGCAGTACTTC. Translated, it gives CASGRAGGTTYEQYF.

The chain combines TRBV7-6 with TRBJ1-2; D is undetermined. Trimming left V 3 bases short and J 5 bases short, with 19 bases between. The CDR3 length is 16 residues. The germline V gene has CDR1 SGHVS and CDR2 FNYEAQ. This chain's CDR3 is CASSFTYSGYLYGYTF. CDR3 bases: TGTGCCAGCAGCTTTACGTACTCGGGTTATTTGTATGGCTACACCTTC.